The clone carrying this T cell receptor beta chain occurred many times. The sample belongs to a study of T cell repertoires in cytomegalovirus infection. One entry per CDR3 protein, called by TCRdb with MiXCR from the reads. The sample consists of approximately 170,000 distinct CDR3 sequences, under 15% of them appearing once. This CDR3 is 16 amino acids long. Germline V CDR1 and CDR2: MNHEY, SVGEGT. Trimming took 6 bases from V and 0 from J; bases not matched to a gene: 5. Sequenced: PBMCs. The TCR comes from a human donor in good health (CMV status not recorded). Some clones in this sample may be carry-over from other donors' samples. This chain uses TRBV6-2 or TRBV6-3 with TRBJ2-1; 10 bases map to TRBD2. This CDR3 reads CASRESGRASYNEQFF. The CDR3 bases are TGTGCCAGCAGGGAAAGCGGGAGGGCCTCCTACAATGAGCAGTTCTTC.